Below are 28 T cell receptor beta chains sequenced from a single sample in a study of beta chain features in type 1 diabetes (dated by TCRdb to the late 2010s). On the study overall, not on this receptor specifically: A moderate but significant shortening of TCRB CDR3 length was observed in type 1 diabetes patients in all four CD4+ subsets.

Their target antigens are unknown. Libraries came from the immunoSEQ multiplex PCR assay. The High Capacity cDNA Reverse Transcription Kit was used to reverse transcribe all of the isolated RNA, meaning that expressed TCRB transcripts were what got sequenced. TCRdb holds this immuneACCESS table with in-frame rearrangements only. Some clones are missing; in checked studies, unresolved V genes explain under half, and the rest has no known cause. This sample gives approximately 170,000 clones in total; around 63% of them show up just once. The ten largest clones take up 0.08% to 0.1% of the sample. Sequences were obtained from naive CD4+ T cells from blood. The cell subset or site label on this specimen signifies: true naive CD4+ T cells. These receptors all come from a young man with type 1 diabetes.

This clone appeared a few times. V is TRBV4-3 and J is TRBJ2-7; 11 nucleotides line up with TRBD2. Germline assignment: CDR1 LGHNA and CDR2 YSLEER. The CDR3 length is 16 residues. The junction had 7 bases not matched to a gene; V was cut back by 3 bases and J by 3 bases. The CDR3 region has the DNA TGCGCCAGCAGCCAGGGTACTAGCGGGGGATACTACGAGCAGTACTTC. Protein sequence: CASSQGTSGGYYEQYF.

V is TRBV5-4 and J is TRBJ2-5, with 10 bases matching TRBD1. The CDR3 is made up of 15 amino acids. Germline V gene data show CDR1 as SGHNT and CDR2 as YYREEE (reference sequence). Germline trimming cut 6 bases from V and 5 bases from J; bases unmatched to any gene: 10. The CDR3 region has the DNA TGTGCCAGCAACCGCATGGGACAGGGGTTGGAGACCCAGTACTTC. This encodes CASNRMGQGLETQYF.

Here the CDR3 reads CASSTGPGGSRNEQFF. As DNA, the CDR3 is TGTGCCAGCAGCACTGGGCCCGGGGGATCGCGTAATGAGCAGTTCTTC. V and J are TRBV7-2 and TRBJ2-1; a weak D match, TRBD2 (6 bases). V was trimmed by 5 bases and J by 7 bases, leaving 21 bases between them. In germline, CDR1 is SGHTA, CDR2 FQGNSA. The CDR3 length is 16 residues. Filled out from reference TRBV7-2 and TRBJ2-1, the complete variable domain reads GAGVSQSPSNKVTEKGKDVELRCDPISGHTALYWYRQSLGQGLEFLIYFQGNSAPDKSGLPSDRFSAERTGGSVSTLTIQRTQQEDSAVYLCASSTGPGGSRNEQFFGPGTRLTVL.

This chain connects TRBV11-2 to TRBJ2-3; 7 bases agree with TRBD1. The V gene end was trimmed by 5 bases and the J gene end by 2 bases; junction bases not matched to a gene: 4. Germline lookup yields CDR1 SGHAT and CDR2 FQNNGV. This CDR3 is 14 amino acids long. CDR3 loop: CASSPGQDTDTQYF. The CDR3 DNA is TGTGCCAGCAGCCCAGGACAGGACACAGATACGCAGTATTTT.

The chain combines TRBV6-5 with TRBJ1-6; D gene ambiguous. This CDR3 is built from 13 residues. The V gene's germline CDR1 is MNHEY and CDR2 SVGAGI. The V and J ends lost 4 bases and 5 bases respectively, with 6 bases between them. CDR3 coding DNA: TGTGCCAGCAGTTCAGAGAATAATTCACCCCTCCACTTT. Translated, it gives CASSSENNSPLHF.

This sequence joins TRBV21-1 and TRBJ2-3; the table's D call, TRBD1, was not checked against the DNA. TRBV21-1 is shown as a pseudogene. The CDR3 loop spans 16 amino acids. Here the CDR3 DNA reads TGTGCCAGCAGCAAAACCAGGGCCAGGGTGGAAGATACGCAGTATTTT. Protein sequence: CASSKTRARVEDTQYF.

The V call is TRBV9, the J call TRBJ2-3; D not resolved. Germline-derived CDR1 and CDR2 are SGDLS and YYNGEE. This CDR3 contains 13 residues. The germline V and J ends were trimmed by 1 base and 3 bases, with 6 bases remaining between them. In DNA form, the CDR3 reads TGTGCCAGCAGCGTAAGTTCGACAGATACGCAGTATTTT. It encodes CASSVSSTDTQYF.

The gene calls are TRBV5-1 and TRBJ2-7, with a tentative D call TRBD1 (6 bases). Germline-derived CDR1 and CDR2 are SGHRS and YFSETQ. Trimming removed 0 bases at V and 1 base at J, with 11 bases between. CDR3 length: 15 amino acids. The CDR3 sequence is CASSLAPDRSYEQYF. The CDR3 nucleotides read TGCGCCAGCAGCTTGGCCCCGGACAGATCCTACGAGCAGTACTTC.

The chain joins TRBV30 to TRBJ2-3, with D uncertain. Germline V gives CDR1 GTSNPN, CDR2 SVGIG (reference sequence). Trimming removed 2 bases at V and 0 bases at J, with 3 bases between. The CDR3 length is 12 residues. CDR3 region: CAWSTSTDTQYF. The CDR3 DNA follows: TGTGCCTGGAGTACTAGCACAGATACGCAGTATTTT.

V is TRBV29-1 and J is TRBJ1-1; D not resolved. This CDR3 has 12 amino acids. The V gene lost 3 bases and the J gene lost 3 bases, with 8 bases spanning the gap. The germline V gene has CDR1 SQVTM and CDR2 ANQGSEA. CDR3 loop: CSVEGDYTEAFF. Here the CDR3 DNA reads TGCAGCGTTGAGGGAGACTACACTGAAGCTTTCTTT.

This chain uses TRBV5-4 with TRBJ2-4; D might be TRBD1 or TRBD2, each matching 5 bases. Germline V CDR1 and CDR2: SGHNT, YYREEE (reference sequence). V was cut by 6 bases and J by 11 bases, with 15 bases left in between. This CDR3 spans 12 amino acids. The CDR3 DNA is TGTGCCAGCAAGGCAGAGGGGCCCGTTCAGTACTTC. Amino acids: CASKAEGPVQYF. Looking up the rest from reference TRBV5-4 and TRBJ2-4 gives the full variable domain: ETGVTQSPTHLIKTRGQQVTLRCSSQSGHNTVSWYQQALGQGPQFIFQYYREEENGRGNFPPRFSGLQFPNYSSELNVNALELDDSALYLCASKAEGPVQYFGAGTRLSVL.

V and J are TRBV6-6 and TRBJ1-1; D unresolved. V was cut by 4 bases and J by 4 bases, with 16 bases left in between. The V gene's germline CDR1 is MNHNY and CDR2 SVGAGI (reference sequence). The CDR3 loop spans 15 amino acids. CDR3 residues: CASSSLVGASTEAFF. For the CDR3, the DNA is TGTGCCAGCAGTTCCCTTGTGGGAGCGAGCACTGAAGCTTTCTTT.

CDR3 protein: CASSVGGTLMDGGYTF. Written as DNA, the CDR3 is TGTGCCAGCAGCGTAGGTGGGACATTAATGGATGGTGGCTACACCTTC. The J gene is TRBJ1-2, the V gene TRBV9; D is perhaps TRBD1 (6 bases). Per germline, CDR1 SGDLS and CDR2 YYNGEE. This CDR3 comprises 16 residues. V was pared by 0 bases and J by 7 bases, with 19 bases between.

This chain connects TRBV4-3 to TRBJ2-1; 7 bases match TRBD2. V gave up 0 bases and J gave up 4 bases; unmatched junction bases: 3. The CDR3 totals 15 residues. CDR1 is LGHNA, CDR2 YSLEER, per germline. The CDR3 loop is CASSQELAEYNEQFF. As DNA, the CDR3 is TGCGCCAGCAGCCAAGAGCTAGCGGAGTACAATGAGCAGTTCTTC.

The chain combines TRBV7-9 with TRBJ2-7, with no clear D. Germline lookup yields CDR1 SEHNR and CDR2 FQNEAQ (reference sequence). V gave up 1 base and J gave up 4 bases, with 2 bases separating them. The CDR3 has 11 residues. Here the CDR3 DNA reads TGTGCCAGCAGCTTAGAATACGAGCAGTACTTC. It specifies CASSLEYEQYF.

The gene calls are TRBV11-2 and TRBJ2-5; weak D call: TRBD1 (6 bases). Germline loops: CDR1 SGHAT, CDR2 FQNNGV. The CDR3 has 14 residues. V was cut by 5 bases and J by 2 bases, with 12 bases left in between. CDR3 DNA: TGTGCCAGCAGCGCCAGACAGGTTCAAGAGACCCAGTACTTC. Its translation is CASSARQVQETQYF.

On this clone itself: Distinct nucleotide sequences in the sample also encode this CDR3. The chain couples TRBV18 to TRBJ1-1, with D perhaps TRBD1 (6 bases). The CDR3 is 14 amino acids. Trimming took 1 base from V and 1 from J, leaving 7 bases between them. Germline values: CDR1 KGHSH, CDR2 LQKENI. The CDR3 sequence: CASSPLTGNTEAFF. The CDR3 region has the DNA TGTGCCAGCTCACCACTGACAGGGAACACTGAAGCTTTCTTT.

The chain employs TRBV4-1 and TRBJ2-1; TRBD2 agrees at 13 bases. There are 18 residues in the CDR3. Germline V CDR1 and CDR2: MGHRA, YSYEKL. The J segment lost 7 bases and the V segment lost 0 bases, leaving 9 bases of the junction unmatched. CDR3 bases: TGCGCCAGCAGCCAAGATCGGATACTAGCGGGGGGGCCGAATGAGCAGTTCTTC. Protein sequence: CASSQDRILAGGPNEQFF.

This CDR3 reads CASSYSINGETQYF. In DNA, the CDR3 is TGTGCCAGCAGTTACTCGATAAACGGAGAGACCCAGTACTTC. This chain uses TRBV6-5 with TRBJ2-5, with D unresolved. This CDR3 is built from 14 residues. Trimming cost V 0 bases and J 4 bases, with 9 bases left between them. Germline lookup yields CDR1 MNHEY and CDR2 SVGAGI.

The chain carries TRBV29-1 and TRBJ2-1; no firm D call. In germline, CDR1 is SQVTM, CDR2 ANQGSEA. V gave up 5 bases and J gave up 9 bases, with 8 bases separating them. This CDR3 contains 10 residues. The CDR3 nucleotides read TGCAGCGTTAGCCAGGTTGAGCAGTTCTTC. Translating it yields CSVSQVEQFF.

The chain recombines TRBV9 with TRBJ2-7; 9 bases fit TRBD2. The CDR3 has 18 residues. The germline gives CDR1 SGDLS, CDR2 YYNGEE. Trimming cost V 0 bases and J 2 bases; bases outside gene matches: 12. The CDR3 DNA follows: TGTGCCAGCAGCGTAGCGGCTAGCGGGGCGTATACTCCCTACGAGCAGTACTTC. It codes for CASSVAASGAYTPYEQYF.

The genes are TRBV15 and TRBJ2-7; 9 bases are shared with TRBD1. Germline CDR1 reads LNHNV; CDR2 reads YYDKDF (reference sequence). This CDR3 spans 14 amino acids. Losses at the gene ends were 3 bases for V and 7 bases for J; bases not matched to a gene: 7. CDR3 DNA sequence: TGTGCCACCAGCAGCGGACAGGGGCCCCTGGAGCAGTACTTC. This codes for CATSSGQGPLEQYF.

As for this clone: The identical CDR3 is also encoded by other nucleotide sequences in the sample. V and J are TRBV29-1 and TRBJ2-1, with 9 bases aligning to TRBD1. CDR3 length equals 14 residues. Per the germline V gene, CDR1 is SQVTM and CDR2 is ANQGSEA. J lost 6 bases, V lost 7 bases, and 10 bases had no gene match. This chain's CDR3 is CSAARDREANEQFF. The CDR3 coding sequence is TGCAGCGCCGCGCGGGACAGGGAAGCCAATGAGCAGTTCTTC.

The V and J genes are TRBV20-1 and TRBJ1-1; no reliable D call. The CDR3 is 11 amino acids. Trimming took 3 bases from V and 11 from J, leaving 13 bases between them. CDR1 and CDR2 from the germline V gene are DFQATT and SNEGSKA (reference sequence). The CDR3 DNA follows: TGCAGTGCTAGTAAGGACTACGAGGCTTTCTTT. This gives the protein CSASKDYEAFF.

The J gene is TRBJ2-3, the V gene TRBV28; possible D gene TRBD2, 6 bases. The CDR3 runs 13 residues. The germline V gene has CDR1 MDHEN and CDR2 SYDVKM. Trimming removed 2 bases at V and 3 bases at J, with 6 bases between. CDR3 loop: CASSLSGTDTQYF. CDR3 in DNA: TGTGCCAGCAGTTTAAGCGGGACAGATACGCAGTATTTT.

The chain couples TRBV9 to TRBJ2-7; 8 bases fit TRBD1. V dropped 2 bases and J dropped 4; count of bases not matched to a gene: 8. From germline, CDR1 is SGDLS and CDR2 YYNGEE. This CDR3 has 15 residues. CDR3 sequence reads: CASSVGQGRGYEQYF. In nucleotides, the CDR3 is TGTGCCAGCAGCGTCGGACAGGGTCGTGGATACGAGCAGTACTTC.

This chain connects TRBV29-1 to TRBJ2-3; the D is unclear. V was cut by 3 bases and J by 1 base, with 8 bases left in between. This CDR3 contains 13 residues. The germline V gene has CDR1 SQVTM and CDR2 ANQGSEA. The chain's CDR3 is CSVDPDRTDTQYF. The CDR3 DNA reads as TGCAGCGTTGATCCGGACCGCACAGATACGCAGTATTTT.

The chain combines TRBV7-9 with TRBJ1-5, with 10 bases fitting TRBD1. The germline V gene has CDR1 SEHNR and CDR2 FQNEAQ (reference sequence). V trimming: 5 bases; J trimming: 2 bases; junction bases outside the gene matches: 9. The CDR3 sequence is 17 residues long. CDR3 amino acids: CASSPLTGGRGNQPQHF. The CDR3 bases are TGTGCCAGCAGCCCGTTGACAGGGGGCAGGGGCAATCAGCCCCAGCATTTT.